This T cell receptor (beta chain) was observed in a study of cytomegalovirus exposure and HLA in healthy donors. Study results and limitations: Using a false discovery rate of 0.05, a later analysis showed that 15,000 to 20,000 TCR beta sequences were associated with HLA alleles. Later on, analysis showed that most CMV-associated TCR beta chains appeared to be HLA-restricted.

V lost 2 bases to trimming and J lost 9 bases; unmatched junction nucleotides: 4. Germline loops: CDR1 SGDLS, CDR2 YYNGEE. The CDR3 extends over 15 amino acids. Concerning this clone itself: Its antigen is undetermined.

Primers for the PCR totalled 60 Vbeta and 13 Jbeta. Sequencing was performed with immunoSEQ multiplex PCR; in TCRdb, only in-frame clones are kept and a portion is missing. The sample yields under 150,000 clones, 80% to 90% seen once. The V and J genes are TRBV9 and TRBJ2-1; the match to TRBD2 covers 14 bases. The sequenced sample consisted of PBMCs. The sequence came from a male donor in good health and CMV-seropositive. Here the CDR3 DNA reads TGTGCCAGCAGCGTTCCAGGACTAGCGGGAGGTGAGCAGTTCTTC. Encoded protein: CASSVPGLAGGEQFF.